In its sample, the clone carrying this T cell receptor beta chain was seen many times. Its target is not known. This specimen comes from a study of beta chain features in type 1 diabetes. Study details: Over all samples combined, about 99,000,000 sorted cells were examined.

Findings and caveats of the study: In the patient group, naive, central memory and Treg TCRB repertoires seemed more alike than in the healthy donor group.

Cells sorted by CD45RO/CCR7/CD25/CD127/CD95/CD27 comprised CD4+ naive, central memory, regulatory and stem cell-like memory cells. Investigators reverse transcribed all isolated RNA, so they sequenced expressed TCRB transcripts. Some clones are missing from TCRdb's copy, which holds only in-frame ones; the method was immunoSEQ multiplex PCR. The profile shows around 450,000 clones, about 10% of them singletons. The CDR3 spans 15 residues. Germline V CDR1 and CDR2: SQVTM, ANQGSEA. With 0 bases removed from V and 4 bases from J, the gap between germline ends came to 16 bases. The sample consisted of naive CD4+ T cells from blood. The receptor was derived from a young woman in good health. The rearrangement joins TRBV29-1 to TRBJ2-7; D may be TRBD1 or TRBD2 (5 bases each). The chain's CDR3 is CSVEDTRGRAYEQYF. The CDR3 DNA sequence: TGCAGCGTTGAAGATACGAGGGGCCGAGCTTACGAGCAGTACTTC.